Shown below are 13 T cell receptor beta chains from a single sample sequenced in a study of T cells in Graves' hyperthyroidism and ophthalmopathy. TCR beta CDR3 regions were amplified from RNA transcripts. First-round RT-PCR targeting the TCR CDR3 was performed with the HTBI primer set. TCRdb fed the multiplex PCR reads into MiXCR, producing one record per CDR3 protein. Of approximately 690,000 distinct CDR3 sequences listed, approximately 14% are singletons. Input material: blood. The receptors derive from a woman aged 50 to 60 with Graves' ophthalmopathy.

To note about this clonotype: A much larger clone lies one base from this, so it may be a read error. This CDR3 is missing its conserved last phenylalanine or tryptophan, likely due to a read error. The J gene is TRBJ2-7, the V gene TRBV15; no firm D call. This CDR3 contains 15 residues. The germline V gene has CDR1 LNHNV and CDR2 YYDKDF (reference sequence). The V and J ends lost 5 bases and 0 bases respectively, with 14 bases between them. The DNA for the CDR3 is TGTGCCACCAGCCCTCTCGGATCTAACTCCTACGAGCAGTACTCC. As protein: CATSPLGSNSYEQYS.

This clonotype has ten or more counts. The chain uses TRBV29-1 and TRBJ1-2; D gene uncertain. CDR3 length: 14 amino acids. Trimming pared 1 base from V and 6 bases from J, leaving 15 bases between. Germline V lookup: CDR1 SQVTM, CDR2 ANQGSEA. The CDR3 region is CSVEGRTYIDGYTF. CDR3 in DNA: TGCAGCGTTGAAGGCCGAACTTATATCGATGGCTACACCTTC.

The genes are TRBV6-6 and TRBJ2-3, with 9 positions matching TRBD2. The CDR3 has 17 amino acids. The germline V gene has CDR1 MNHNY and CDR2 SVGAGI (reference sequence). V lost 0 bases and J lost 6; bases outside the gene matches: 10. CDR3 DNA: TGTGCCAGCAGTTACTCCCCTGGGCGGGAGGGCCTGGATACGCAGTATTTT. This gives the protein CASSYSPGREGLDTQYF.

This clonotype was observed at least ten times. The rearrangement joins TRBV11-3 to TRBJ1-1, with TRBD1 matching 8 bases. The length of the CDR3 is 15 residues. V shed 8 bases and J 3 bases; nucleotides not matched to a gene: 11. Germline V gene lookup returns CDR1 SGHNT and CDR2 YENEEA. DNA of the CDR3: TGTGCCAGCTCCCGAAGGGCGACAGGGGACACTGAAGCTTTCTTT. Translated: CASSRRATGDTEAFF.

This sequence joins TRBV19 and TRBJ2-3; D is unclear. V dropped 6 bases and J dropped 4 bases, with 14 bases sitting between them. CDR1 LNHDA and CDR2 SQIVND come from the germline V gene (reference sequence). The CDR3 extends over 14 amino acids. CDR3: CASRRRGVSDTQYF. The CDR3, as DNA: TGTGCCAGTAGACGACGAGGAGTTTCAGATACGCAGTATTTT.

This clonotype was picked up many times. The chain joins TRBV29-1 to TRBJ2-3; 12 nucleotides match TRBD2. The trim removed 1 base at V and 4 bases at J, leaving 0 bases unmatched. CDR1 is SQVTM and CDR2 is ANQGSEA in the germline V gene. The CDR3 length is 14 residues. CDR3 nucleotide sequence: TGCAGCGTTGAAGGACTAGCGGGAGCAGATACGCAGTATTTT. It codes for CSVEGLAGADTQYF.

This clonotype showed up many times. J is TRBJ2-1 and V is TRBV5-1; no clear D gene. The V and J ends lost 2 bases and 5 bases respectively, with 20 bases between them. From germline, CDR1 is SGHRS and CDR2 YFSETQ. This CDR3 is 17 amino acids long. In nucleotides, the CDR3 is TGCGCCAGCAGCTTAACCGTGCCGACGCTTGACGACAATGAGCAGTTCTTC. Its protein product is CASSLTVPTLDDNEQFF.

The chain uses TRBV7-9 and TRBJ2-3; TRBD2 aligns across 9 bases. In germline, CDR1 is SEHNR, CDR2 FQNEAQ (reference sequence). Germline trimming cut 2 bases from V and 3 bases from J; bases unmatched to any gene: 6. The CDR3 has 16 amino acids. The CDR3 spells CASSLRVAGVTDTQYF. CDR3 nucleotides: TGTGCCAGCAGCTTAAGGGTAGCGGGAGTTACAGATACGCAGTATTTT.

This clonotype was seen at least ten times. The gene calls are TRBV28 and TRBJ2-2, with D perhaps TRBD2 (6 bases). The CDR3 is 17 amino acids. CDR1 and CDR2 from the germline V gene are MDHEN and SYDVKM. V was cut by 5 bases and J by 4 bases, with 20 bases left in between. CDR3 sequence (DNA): TGTGCCAGCAGTAACGCGGGACGCGGAGGCCCCACCGGGGAGCTGTTTTTT. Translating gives CASSNAGRGGPTGELFF.

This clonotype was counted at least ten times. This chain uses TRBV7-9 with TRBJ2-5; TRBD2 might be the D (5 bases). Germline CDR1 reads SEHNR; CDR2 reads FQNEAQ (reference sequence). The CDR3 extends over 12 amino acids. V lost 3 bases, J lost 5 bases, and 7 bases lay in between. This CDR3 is CASSFSDETQYF. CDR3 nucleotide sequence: TGTGCCAGCAGCTTTAGCGACGAGACCCAGTACTTC. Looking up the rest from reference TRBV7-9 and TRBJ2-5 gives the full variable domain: DTGVSQNPRHKITKRGQNVTFRCDPISEHNRLYWYRQTLGQGPEFLTYFQNEAQLEKSRLLSDRFSAERPKGSFSTLEIQRTEQGDSAMYLCASSFSDETQYFGPGTRLLVL.

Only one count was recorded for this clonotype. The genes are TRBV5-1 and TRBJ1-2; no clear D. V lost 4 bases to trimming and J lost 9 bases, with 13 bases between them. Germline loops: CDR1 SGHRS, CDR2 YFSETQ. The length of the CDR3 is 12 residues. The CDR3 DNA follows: TGCGCCAGCAGCGCGGTGGGAGTTCGCTACACCTTC. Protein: CASSAVGVRYTF.

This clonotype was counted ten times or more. The CDR3 DNA reads as TGCGCCAGCAGCTTGTCCCCGGGAGAGGAGACCCAGTACTTC. This sequence encodes CASSLSPGEETQYF. The chain couples TRBV5-1 to TRBJ2-5; possibly TRBD2 for D (6 bases). CDR3 length: 14 amino acids. Between the trimmed V and J ends, which lost 1 base and 5 bases, there was a span of 12 bases. Germline V gene lookup returns CDR1 SGHRS and CDR2 YFSETQ.

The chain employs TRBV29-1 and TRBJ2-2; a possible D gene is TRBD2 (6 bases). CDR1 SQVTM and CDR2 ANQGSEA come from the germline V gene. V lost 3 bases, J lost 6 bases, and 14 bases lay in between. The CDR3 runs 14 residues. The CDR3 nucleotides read TGCAGCGTTGAGGGGGGTCCCCGGTCCGGGGAGCTGTTTTTT. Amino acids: CSVEGGPRSGELFF.